This paragraph covers one T cell receptor beta chain sequence. The antigen is unknown. This entry is derived from a study of somatic mutations in cytotoxic T cells in rheumatoid arthritis. Study information: The authors flow-sorted some V beta antibody-stained T-cell populations at nearly 100% purity, including V beta1+ cells that they sequenced for TCRB. Study findings and constraints: It was found that CD8+ T-cell clonality in rheumatoid arthritis patients did not differ significantly from that in age-matched healthy controls.

Germline CDR1 and CDR2: SGHTA and FQGNSA. The CDR3 totals 14 residues. V shed 6 bases, J shed 5 bases, and the junction held 5 bases outside the gene matches. The healthy controls consisted of blood donors aged around 53 years at the median (range roughly 20-80), around 60% of whom were female. Flow cytometry was used to check the purity of CD4+ and CD8+ cells, which had been isolated by positive magnetic bead selection. The protocol was immunoSEQ multiplex PCR, while the TCRdb copy is restricted to in-frame clones and leaves out a portion. The sample includes nearly 20,000 clones, about 90% seen only once; the top ten take roughly 15%.

Sequencing was done on a sample of CD8+ T cells sorted from blood. This receptor was taken from a man between 40 and 49 years old in good health. The genes are TRBV7-2 and TRBJ1-2; TRBD1 aligns across 11 bases. The CDR3 region has the DNA TGTGCCAGCAGGTTCGGGACAGGGGGATATGGCTACACCTTC. Amino acid sequence: CASRFGTGGYGYTF.